One sample yielded the 26 T cell receptor beta chains listed below, sequenced in a study of memory CD4+ T cells and cytomegalovirus serostatus. Generated by immunoSEQ multiplex PCR, the TCRdb table keeps only in-frame clones and is missing some. The data contain about 96,000 clones, 80% of them singletons. Single viable CD3+CD4+CD8-CD45RO+ cells were sorted as the memory CD4+ T cells. The sequencing input was memory CD4+ T cells from blood. Receptors originate from an adult in good health and CMV-seropositive.

The rearrangement links TRBV5-1 to TRBJ1-2; the match to TRBD1 covers 9 bases. Trimming removed 3 bases from V and 4 bases from J; junction bases left unmatched: 4. CDR1 and CDR2 (germline): SGHRS, YFSETQ. The CDR3 sequence is 14 residues long. The CDR3 nucleotides are TGCGCCAGCAGCTCCCCGGACAGGGGCTATGGCTACACCTTC. Translating gives CASSSPDRGYGYTF. Combining the CDR3 with reference TRBV5-1 and TRBJ1-2 gives the whole variable domain KAGVTQTPRYLIKTRGQQVTLSCSPISGHRSVSWYQQTPGQGLQFLFEYFSETQRNKGNFPGRFSGRQFSNSRSEMNVSTLELGDSALYLCASSSPDRGYGYTFGSGTRLTVV.

The rearrangement uses TRBV6-1 and TRBJ2-6; D might be TRBD2 (6 bases). CDR3 size: 18 residues. The germline V gene has CDR1 MNHNS and CDR2 SASEGT. V gave up 2 bases and J gave up 1 base, with 15 bases separating them. Here the CDR3 DNA reads TGTGCCAGCAGTGAAACCGGAAGTCGGGGGTCTGGGGCCAACGTCCTGACTTTC. The encoded protein is CASSETGSRGSGANVLTF.

The V gene is TRBV4-3, the J gene TRBJ1-2; no clear D. The ends were cut back, 0 bases at V and 5 bases at J, with 13 bases in the middle. The CDR3 contains 15 residues. CDR1 and CDR2 (germline): LGHNA, YSLEER. CDR3 residues: CASSQDSAYAYGYTF. Here the CDR3 DNA reads TGCGCCAGCAGCCAAGATTCGGCGTACGCTTATGGCTACACCTTC.

The chain links TRBV7-3 to TRBJ2-7; possible D gene TRBD2, 6 bases. V gave up 6 bases and J gave up 0 bases, with 12 bases separating them. CDR1 is SGHTA, CDR2 FQGTGA, per germline. This CDR3 is 14 amino acids long. The CDR3 here is CASRAGPHSYEQYF. In nucleotides, the CDR3 is TGTGCCAGCAGGGCGGGACCTCACTCCTACGAGCAGTACTTC.

This CDR3 reads CSARTSGRLSEQFF. CDR3 nucleotides: TGCAGCGCTCGGACTAGCGGGAGACTTAGTGAGCAGTTCTTC. V is TRBV29-1 and J is TRBJ2-1, with TRBD2 matching 13 bases. The V segment lost 7 bases and the J segment 9 bases; nucleotides outside the gene matches: 9. From germline, CDR1 is SQVTM and CDR2 ANQGSEA. CDR3 length: 14 amino acids.

V usage is TRBV11-2 and J usage is TRBJ1-1; tentative D call: TRBD1 (6 bases). CDR3 length: 14 residues. V lost 2 bases, J lost 3 bases, and 10 bases lay in between. Germline CDR1 reads SGHAT; CDR2 reads FQNNGV. CDR3 residues: CASSLNDRHTEAFF. For the CDR3, the DNA is TGTGCCAGCAGCTTAAATGACAGGCACACTGAAGCTTTCTTT.

This clone was detected a few times. This chain joins TRBV4-2 and TRBJ1-2; TRBD1 is a possible D gene (5 bases). Germline CDR1 reads LGHNA; CDR2 reads YNFKEQ. V lost 4 bases to trimming and J lost 6 bases, with 30 bases between them. This CDR3 is built from 19 residues. The CDR3 reads CASSPLMGGTDIMTNGYTF. CDR3 DNA sequence: TGTGCCAGCAGCCCTTTGATGGGGGGGACCGATATAATGACTAATGGCTACACCTTC.

A few counts support this clone. The V call is TRBV5-1, the J call TRBJ2-1; the D gene is possibly TRBD2 (6 bases). CDR1 and CDR2 from the germline V gene are SGHRS and YFSETQ. The CDR3 spans 13 residues. The V end lost 2 bases, the J end lost 9 bases, and 12 bases lay between the germline ends. The CDR3 DNA is TGCGCCAGCAGCTTAGATCCGGGAGCTGAGCAGTTCTTC. This gives the protein CASSLDPGAEQFF. Using reference TRBV5-1 and TRBJ2-1 for the parts outside the CDR3, the full variable domain is KAGVTQTPRYLIKTRGQQVTLSCSPISGHRSVSWYQQTPGQGLQFLFEYFSETQRNKGNFPGRFSGRQFSNSRSEMNVSTLELGDSALYLCASSLDPGAEQFFGPGTRLTVL.

The rearrangement joins TRBV7-3 to TRBJ1-2, with D perhaps matching TRBD1 (6 bases). Germline V lookup: CDR1 SGHTA, CDR2 FQGTGA. The CDR3 totals 13 residues. V lost 2 bases, J lost 5 bases, and 9 bases lay in between. The CDR3 protein is CASSLSGDYGYTF. CDR3 sequence (DNA): TGTGCCAGCAGCTTATCAGGGGATTATGGCTACACCTTC.

The chain carries TRBV6-5 and TRBJ2-7; possibly TRBD1 for D (6 bases). V dropped 6 bases and J dropped 0 bases, with 15 bases sitting between them. There are 15 residues in the CDR3. Germline CDR1 MNHEY, CDR2 SVGAGI. The chain's CDR3 is CASRVRDTDSYEQYF. In nucleotides, the CDR3 is TGTGCCAGCAGGGTCCGGGACACTGACTCCTACGAGCAGTACTTC.

Note on this clone: At one boundary the junction diverges from the germline segment, which might be a read error. This chain connects TRBV7-7 to TRBJ2-5; 7 nucleotides agree with TRBD2. CDR3 size: 14 residues. The germline CDR1 and CDR2 sequences are SSHAT and FNYEAQ (reference sequence). In DNA form, the CDR3 reads TGTGCTAGCAGCCCCGGGACTACCCGTTTGCCCCAGTACTTC. It translates to CASSPGTTRLPQYF.

The genes are TRBV6-6 and TRBJ1-1; weak D call: TRBD1 (5 bases). V was trimmed by 7 bases and J by 4 bases, leaving 10 bases between them. The CDR3 contains 12 residues. The germline V gene encodes CDR1 MNHNY and CDR2 SVGAGI (reference sequence). The CDR3 sequence: CASNWGGTEAFF. CDR3 DNA sequence: TGTGCCAGCAACTGGGGCGGCACTGAAGCTTTCTTT.

Note on this clone: The sample holds other DNA sequences that translate to the same CDR3. The chain joins TRBV5-1 to TRBJ2-5; D is possibly TRBD1 (6 bases). The CDR3 contains 14 residues. The germline gives CDR1 SGHRS, CDR2 YFSETQ. V was pared by 0 bases and J by 5 bases, with 11 bases between. The CDR3 loop is CASSLVVGAETQYF. Here the CDR3 DNA reads TGCGCCAGCAGCTTGGTGGTGGGGGCGGAGACCCAGTACTTC.

This clone appeared a few times. The rearrangement uses TRBV5-1 and TRBJ1-1; 8 bases are shared with TRBD1. In germline, CDR1 is SGHRS, CDR2 YFSETQ. The CDR3 contains 14 residues. Trimming cost V 7 bases and J 1 base; bases outside gene matches: 6. CDR3 nucleotides: TGCGCCAGCGGGGAGACAGGGGCGAACACTGAAGCTTTCTTT. This gives the protein CASGETGANTEAFF.

This chain joins TRBV5-1 and TRBJ1-1; unclear D gene. Germline V gives CDR1 SGHRS, CDR2 YFSETQ. Trimming cost V 3 bases and J 6 bases, with 18 bases left between them. The CDR3 runs 15 residues. The CDR3 DNA is TGCGCCAGCAGCTCCCGAGGGCCCGAAGGAGCTGAAGCTTTCTTT. This codes for CASSSRGPEGAEAFF.

The chain has TRBV2 and TRBJ2-1; tentative D call: TRBD2 (5 bases). Between the trimmed V and J ends, which lost 7 bases and 9 bases, there was a span of 19 bases. This CDR3 contains 14 residues. CDR1 and CDR2 (germline): SNHLY, FYNNEI. The CDR3 bases are TGTGCCAGCACCGCCCCGCTAAAAGAGGGTGAGCAGTTCTTC. Its protein is CASTAPLKEGEQFF.

J is TRBJ1-5 and V is TRBV6-1; D call uncertain. CDR1 MNHNS and CDR2 SASEGT come from the germline V gene. This CDR3 comprises 13 residues. Trimming pared 8 bases from V and 7 bases from J, leaving 15 bases between. The CDR3 loop reads CASSDNWIQPQHF. The CDR3 bases are TGTGCCAGCTCAGACAATTGGATCCAGCCCCAGCATTTT.

Concerning this clone: Germline is not matched at one junction end, which may reflect a read error. V and J are TRBV7-7 and TRBJ2-5; TRBD1 matches at 9 bases. This CDR3 is built from 14 residues. The germline gives CDR1 SSHAT, CDR2 FNYEAQ (reference sequence). The CDR3 DNA reads as TGTGCTAGCAGTTTTACAGGGGGCGCAGAGACCCAGTACTTC. Translating gives CASSFTGGAETQYF.

The rearrangement joins TRBV5-1 to TRBJ2-3, with 11 nucleotides matching TRBD2. Germline values: CDR1 SGHRS, CDR2 YFSETQ. The CDR3 has 16 amino acids. After removal of 4 bases from V and 2 bases from J, the junction contained 6 bases not matched to a gene. CDR3 residues: CASSKGTSGFTDTQYF. The CDR3 DNA is TGCGCCAGCAGCAAAGGGACTAGCGGCTTCACAGATACGCAGTATTTT.

This clone was counted a few times. The genes are TRBV19 and TRBJ2-3, with 7 nucleotides matching TRBD2. This CDR3 region has 13 residues. Germline values: CDR1 LNHDA, CDR2 SQIVND (reference sequence). V lost 6 bases, J lost 3 bases, and 3 bases stayed unmatched. CDR3 coding DNA: TGTGCCAGTAGGCCTAGCGGTACAGATACGCAGTATTTT. As protein: CASRPSGTDTQYF.

The chain has TRBV7-9 and TRBJ1-3, with TRBD1 as a possible D gene (6 bases). The germline V gene encodes CDR1 SEHNR and CDR2 FQNEAQ (reference sequence). The CDR3 is 14 amino acids. The V and J ends lost 5 bases and 4 bases respectively, with 12 bases between them. DNA of the CDR3: TGTGCCAGCAGCGAGGACAGAGCGGGAAACACCATATATTTT. It specifies CASSEDRAGNTIYF.

V usage is TRBV16 and J usage is TRBJ1-2; D is unresolved. CDR1 and CDR2 from the germline V gene are KGHSY and FQNENV. The V end was cut by 0 bases, the J end by 8 bases, with 16 bases between. The CDR3 runs to 15 residues. The CDR3 here is CASSQSATATMGYTF. CDR3 sequence (DNA): TGTGCCAGCAGCCAATCTGCGACGGCCACTATGGGCTACACCTTC.

This sequence joins TRBV10-3 and TRBJ2-3; 7 positions match TRBD2. CDR1 and CDR2 (germline): ENHRY, SYGVKD. This CDR3 is built from 13 residues. V shed 8 bases and J 6 bases; nucleotides not matched to a gene: 8. The CDR3 sequence is CAIGEGRDDTQYF. The CDR3 DNA sequence: TGTGCCATCGGGGAGGGACGGGATGATACGCAGTATTTT.

In its sample, this clone was seen once. This chain uses TRBV28 with TRBJ1-2, with a weak D call TRBD1 (6 bases). Germline loops: CDR1 MDHEN, CDR2 SYDVKM. V lost 7 bases and J 6 bases, leaving 15 bases between the germline ends. This CDR3 is built from 13 residues. The CDR3 nucleotides are TGTGCCAGCATTAACAACAGGGTAAATGGCTACACCTTC. Encoded protein: CASINNRVNGYTF.

The V and J genes are TRBV6-5 and TRBJ1-4; tentative D call: TRBD1 (5 bases). Trimming took off 4 bases at V and 7 bases at J, with 19 bases between the two ends. This CDR3 spans 16 amino acids. The germline V gene encodes CDR1 MNHEY and CDR2 SVGAGI. CDR3 coding DNA: TGTGCCAGCAGTTTTACCACCGGGGCCGGGGGTGAAAAACTGTTTTTT. Residues: CASSFTTGAGGEKLFF.

CDR3 DNA: TGTGCCAGCAGAAATCTAGCGGGAGGAGGAGGGGAGCTGTTTTTT. Translated: CASRNLAGGGGELFF. The J gene is TRBJ2-2, the V gene TRBV5-4; 11 bases are shared with TRBD2. Germline assignment: CDR1 SGHNT and CDR2 YYREEE (reference sequence). The CDR3 sequence is 15 residues long. V shed 5 bases and J 8 bases; nucleotides not matched to a gene: 8. Combining the CDR3 with reference TRBV5-4 and TRBJ2-2 gives the whole variable domain ETGVTQSPTHLIKTRGQQVTLRCSSQSGHNTVSWYQQALGQGPQFIFQYYREEENGRGNFPPRFSGLQFPNYSSELNVNALELDDSALYLCASRNLAGGGGELFFGEGSRLTVL.